The present T cell receptor (beta chain) was sequenced within a study of beta chain features in type 1 diabetes. Every donor had blood drawn once into heparin, approximately 110 mL on average. This clone has only a few counts. The CDR3 is 12 amino acids. V was clipped by 2 bases and J by 7 bases; unmatched bases: 3. CDR1 SGHDT and CDR2 YYEEEE come from the germline V gene. Every bit of the isolated RNA underwent reverse transcription, so sequencing read expressed TCRB transcripts. The data were produced by immunoSEQ multiplex PCR, yet TCRdb's version contains in-frame clones alone and is incomplete. The sample has 200,000 to 250,000 clones, roughly 10% seen once; the top ten hold 1% to 1.5%.

The sample comprised central memory CD4+ T cells from blood. The receptor comes from a man aged 18 to 30 in good health. J is TRBJ2-7 and V is TRBV5-6; 7 bases fit TRBD2. The CDR3 DNA follows: TGTGCCAGCAGCTTACCCGGGAGGGAGCAGTACTTC. It encodes CASSLPGREQYF.